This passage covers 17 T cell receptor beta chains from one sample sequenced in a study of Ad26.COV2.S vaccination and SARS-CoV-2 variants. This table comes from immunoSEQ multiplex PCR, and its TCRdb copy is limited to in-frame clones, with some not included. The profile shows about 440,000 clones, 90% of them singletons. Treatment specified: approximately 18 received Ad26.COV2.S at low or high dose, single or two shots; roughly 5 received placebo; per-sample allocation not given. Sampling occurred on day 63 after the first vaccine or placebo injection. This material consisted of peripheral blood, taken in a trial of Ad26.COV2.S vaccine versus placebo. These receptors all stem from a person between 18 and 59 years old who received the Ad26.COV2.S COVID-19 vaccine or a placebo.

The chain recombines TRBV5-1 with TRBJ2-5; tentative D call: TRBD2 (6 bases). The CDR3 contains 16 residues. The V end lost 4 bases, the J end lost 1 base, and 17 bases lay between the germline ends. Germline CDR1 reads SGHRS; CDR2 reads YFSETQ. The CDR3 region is CASSQRLEGPQETQYF. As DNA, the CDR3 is TGCGCCAGCAGCCAGAGACTAGAGGGGCCCCAAGAGACCCAGTACTTC.

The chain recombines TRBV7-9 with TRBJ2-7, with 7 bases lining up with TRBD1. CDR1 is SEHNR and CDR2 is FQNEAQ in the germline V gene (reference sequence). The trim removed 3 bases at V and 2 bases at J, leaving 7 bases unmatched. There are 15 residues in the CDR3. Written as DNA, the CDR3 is TGTGCCAGCAGCTTTAGTACAGGGGTCGCCTACGAGCAGTACTTC. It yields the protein CASSFSTGVAYEQYF.

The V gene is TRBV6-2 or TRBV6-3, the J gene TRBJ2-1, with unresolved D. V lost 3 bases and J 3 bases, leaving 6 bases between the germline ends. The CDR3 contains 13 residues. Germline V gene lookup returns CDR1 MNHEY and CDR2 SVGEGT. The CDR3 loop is CASSYSSYNEQFF. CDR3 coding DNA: TGTGCCAGCAGTTATAGCAGCTACAATGAGCAGTTCTTC.

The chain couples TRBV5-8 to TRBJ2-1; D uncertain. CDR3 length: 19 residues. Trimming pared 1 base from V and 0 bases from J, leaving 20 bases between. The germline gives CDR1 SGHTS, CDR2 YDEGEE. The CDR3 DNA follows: TGTGCCAGCAGCTTGCGTCGTACAGATCGACCCTACTCCTACAATGAGCAGTTCTTC. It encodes CASSLRRTDRPYSYNEQFF.

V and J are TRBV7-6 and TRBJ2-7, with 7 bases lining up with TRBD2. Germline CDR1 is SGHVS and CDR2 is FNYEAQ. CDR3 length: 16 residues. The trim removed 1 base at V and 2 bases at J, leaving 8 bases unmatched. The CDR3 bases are TGTGCCAGCAGCTTAGGGAGCGGGGACCGCGCCTACGAGCAGTACTTC. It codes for CASSLGSGDRAYEQYF.

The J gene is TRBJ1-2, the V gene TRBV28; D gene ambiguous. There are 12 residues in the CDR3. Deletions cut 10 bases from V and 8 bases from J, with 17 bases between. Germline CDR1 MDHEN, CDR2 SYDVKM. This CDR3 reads CAIFHLITGYTF. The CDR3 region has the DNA TGTGCCATATTTCACCTGATAACCGGCTACACCTTC.

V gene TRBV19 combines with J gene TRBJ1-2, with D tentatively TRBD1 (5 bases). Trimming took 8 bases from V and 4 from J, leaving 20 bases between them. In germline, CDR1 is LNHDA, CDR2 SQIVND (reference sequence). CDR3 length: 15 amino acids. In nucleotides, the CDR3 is TGTGCCAGTCGGGGGGGAGCCGGGGCAATCTATGGCTACACCTTC. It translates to CASRGGAGAIYGYTF.

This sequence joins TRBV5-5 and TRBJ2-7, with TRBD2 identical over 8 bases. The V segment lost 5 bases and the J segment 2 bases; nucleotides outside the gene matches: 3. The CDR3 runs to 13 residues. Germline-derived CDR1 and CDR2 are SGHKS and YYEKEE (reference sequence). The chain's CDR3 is CASSLAGPYEQYF. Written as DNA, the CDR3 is TGTGCCAGCAGTTTAGCGGGGCCCTACGAGCAGTACTTC.

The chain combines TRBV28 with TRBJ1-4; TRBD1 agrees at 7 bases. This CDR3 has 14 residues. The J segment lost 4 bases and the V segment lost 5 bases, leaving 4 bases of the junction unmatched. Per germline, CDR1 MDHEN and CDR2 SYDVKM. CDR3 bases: TGTGCCAGCAGTCAGGGGGTTGTTAATGAAAAACTGTTTTTT. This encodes CASSQGVVNEKLFF.

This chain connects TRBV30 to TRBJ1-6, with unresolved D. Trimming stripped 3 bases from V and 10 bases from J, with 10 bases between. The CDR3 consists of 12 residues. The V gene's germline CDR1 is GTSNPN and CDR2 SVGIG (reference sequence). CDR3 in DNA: TGTGCCTGGAGCCGAACGGGGTCACCCCTCCACTTT. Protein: CAWSRTGSPLHF.

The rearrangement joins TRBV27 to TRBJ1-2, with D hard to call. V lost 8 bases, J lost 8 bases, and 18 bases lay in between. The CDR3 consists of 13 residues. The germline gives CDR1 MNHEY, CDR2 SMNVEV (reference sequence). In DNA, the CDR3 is TGTGCCAGCGGTCATTTCGCGGGGAGAGGCTACACCTTC. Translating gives CASGHFAGRGYTF.

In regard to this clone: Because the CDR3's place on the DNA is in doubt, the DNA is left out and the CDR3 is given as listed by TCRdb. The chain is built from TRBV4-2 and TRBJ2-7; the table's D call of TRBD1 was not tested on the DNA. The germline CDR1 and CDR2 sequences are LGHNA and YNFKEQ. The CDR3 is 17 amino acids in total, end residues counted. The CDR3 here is CASSQDILAQGSYEQYF.

This CDR3 reads CASSSDTQYF. CDR3 bases: TGTGCCAGCAGTTCAGATACGCAGTATTTT. The rearrangement joins TRBV6-9 to TRBJ2-3, with D hard to call. This CDR3 region has 10 residues. V was cut by 4 bases and J by 4 bases, with 0 bases left in between. Germline CDR1 and CDR2: MNHGY and SVAAGI.

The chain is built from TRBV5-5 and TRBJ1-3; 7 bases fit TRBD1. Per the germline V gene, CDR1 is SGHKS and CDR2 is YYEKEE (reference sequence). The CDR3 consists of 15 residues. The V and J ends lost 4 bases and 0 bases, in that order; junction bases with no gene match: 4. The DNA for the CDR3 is TGTGCCAGCAGCCCCGACAGGGACTCTGGAAACACCATATATTTT. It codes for CASSPDRDSGNTIYF.

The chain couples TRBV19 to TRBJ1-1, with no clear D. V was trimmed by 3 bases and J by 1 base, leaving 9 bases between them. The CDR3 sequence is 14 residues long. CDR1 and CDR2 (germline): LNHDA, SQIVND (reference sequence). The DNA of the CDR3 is TGTGCCAGTAGTATGCGACGGACGAACACTGAAGCTTTCTTT. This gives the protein CASSMRRTNTEAFF.

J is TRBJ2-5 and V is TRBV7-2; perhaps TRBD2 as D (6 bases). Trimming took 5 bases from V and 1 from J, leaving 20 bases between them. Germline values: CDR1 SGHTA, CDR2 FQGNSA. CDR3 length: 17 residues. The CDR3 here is CASSPSRSGWAQETQYF. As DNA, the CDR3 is TGTGCCAGCAGCCCCTCGCGCAGCGGGTGGGCCCAAGAGACCCAGTACTTC.

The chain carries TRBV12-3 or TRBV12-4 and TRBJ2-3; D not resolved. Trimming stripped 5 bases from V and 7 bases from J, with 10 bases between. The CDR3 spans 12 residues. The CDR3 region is CASSPRRNTQYF. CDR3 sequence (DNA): TGTGCCAGCAGTCCGCGCAGGAATACGCAGTATTTT.